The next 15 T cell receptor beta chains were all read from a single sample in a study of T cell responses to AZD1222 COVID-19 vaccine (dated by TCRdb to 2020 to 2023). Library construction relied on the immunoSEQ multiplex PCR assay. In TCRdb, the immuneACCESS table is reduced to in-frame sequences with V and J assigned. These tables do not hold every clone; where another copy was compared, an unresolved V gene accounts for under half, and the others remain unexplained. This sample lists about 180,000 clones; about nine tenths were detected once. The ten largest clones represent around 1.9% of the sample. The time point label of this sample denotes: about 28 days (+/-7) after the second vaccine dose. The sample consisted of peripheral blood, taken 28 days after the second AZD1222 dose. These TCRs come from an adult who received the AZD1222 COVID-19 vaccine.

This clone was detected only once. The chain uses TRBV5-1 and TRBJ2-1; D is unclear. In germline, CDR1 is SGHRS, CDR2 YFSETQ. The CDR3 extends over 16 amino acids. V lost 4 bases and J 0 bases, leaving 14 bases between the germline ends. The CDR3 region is CASSLVRSSSYNEQFF. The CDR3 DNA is TGCGCCAGCAGCCTCGTACGTTCCAGCTCCTACAATGAGCAGTTCTTC.

The CDR3 DNA sequence: TGTGCCAGCAGCTTGGGGGGGACCTCCTCTGGAAACACCATATATTTT. This encodes CASSLGGTSSGNTIYF. This chain uses TRBV5-4 with TRBJ1-3; D might be TRBD1 (5 bases). Germline V CDR1 and CDR2: SGHNT, YYREEE (reference sequence). V was trimmed by 0 bases and J by 0 bases, leaving 10 bases between them. CDR3 size: 16 residues.

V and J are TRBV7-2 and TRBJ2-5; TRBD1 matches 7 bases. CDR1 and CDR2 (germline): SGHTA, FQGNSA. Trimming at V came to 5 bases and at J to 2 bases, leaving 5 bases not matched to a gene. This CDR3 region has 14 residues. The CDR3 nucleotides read TGTGCCAGCAGCGCCCAGACAGGGCAAGAGACCCAGTACTTC. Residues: CASSAQTGQETQYF.

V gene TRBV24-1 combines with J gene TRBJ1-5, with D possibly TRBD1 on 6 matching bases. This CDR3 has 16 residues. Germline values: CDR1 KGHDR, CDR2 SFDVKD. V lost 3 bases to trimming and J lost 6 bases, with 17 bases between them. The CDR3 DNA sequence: TGTGCCACCAGTGATCCCACTTGGGGGGGCCGTCAGCCCCAGCATTTT. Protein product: CATSDPTWGGRQPQHF.

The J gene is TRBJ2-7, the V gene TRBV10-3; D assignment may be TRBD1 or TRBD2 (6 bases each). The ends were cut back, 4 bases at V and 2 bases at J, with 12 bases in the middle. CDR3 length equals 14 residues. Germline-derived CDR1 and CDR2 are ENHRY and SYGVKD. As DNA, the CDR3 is TGTGCCATCAGTGCAGGGGACTTCGCCTACGAGCAGTACTTC. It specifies CAISAGDFAYEQYF.

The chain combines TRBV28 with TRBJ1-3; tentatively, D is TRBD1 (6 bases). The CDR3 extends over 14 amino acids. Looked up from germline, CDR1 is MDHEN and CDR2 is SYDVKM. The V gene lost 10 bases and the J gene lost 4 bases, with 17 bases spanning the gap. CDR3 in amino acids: CATRGGTGGNTIYF. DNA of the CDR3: TGTGCCACCCGCGGGGGCACGGGGGGAAACACCATATATTTT.

CDR3 residues: CASSRGGSYEQYF. CDR3 DNA: TGTGCCAGCAGCCGGGGGGGATCCTACGAGCAGTACTTC. The genes are TRBV7-3 and TRBJ2-7; TRBD2 matches 8 bases. CDR1 is SGHTA and CDR2 is FQGTGA in the germline V gene. V shed 5 bases and J 1 base; nucleotides not matched to a gene: 1. This CDR3 is built from 13 residues.

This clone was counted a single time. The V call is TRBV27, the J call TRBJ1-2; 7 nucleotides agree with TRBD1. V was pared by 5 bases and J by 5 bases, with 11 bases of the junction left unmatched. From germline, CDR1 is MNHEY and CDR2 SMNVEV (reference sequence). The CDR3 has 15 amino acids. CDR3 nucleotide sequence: TGTGCCAGCAGTCCTTACCGACAGGGCGAGTATGGCTACACCTTC. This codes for CASSPYRQGEYGYTF.

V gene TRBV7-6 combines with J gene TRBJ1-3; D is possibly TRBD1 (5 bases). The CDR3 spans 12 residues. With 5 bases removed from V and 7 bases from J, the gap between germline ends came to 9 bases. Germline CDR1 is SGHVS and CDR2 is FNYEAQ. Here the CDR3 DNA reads TGTGCCAGCAGCCAGGGTGGGAACACCATATATTTT. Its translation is CASSQGGNTIYF.

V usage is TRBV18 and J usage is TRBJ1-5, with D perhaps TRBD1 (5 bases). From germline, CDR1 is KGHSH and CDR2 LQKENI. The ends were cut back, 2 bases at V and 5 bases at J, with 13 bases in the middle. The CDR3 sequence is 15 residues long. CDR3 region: CASSPGQGTHQPQHF. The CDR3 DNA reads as TGTGCCAGCTCACCAGGCCAGGGTACCCATCAGCCCCAGCATTTT.

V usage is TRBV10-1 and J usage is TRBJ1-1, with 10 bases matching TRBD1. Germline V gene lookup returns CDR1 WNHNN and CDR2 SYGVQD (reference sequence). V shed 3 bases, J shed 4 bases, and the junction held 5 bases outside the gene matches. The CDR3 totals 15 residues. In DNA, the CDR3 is TGCGCCAGCAGTGATGCCGGGACAGGGGCCACTGAAGCTTTCTTT. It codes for CASSDAGTGATEAFF.

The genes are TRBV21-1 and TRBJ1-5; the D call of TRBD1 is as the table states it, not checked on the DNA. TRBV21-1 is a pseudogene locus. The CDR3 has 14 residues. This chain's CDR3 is CATKTGASNQPQHF. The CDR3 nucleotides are TGTGCCACCAAGACAGGGGCTAGCAATCAGCCCCAGCATTTT.

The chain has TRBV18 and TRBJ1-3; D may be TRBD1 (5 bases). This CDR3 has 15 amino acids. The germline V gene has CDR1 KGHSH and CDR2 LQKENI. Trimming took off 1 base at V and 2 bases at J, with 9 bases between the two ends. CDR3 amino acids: CASSPLRDPGNTIYF. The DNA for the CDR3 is TGTGCCAGCTCACCACTCCGGGACCCTGGAAACACCATATATTTT.

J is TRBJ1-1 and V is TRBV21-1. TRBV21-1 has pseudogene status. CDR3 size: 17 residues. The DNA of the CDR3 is TGTGCCAGCAGCAAAGCGCCGAAGGGCCGGCGAGGGACTGAAGCTTTCTTT. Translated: CASSKAPKGRRGTEAFF.

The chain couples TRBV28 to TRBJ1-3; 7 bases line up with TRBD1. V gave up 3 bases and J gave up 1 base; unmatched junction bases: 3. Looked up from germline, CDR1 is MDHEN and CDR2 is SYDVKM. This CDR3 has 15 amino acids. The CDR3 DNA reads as TGTGCCAGCAGTTTCAACAGGGGATCTGGAAACACCATATATTTT. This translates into CASSFNRGSGNTIYF.